Sequencing of this TCR beta chain was carried out in a study of T cells after yellow fever vaccination. MiXCR, applied by TCRdb to the 5' RACE reads, yields one record per CDR3 protein. The repertoire holds 100,000 to 150,000 distinct CDR3 sequences, with 6% to 8% as singletons. Whole-study findings and limits: The secondary response peaked faster, at day 5 versus 15, but was weaker. A limited proportion of clonotypes was detected within both the CD4 and CD8 compartments. Contamination by abundant bulk-population clonotypes could be present in FACS-sorted repertoires. Most primary-vaccination clones reappeared after the booster (96% CD4, approximately 88% CD8).

This clonotype appeared many times. The antigen is not known. V was pared by 0 bases and J by 10 bases, with 11 bases between. The germline V gene encodes CDR1 SGHRS and CDR2 YFSETQ. The CDR3 runs 14 residues. The sample was CD4+ T cells sorted from PBMCs, taken around 10 days after the first yellow fever vaccination. The sequence was obtained from a man aged 18 to 29 who received the YFV17D yellow fever vaccine. The V gene is TRBV5-1, the J gene TRBJ1-6; D not resolved. The CDR3 protein is CASSLGTTSSPLHF. The CDR3 bases are TGCGCCAGCAGCTTGGGTACCACCTCGTCACCCCTCCACTTT. The full variable domain, with the rest looked up from reference TRBV5-1 and TRBJ1-6, is KAGVTQTPRYLIKTRGQQVTLSCSPISGHRSVSWYQQTPGQGLQFLFEYFSETQRNKGNFPGRFSGRQFSNSRSEMNVSTLELGDSALYLCASSLGTTSSPLHFGNGTRLTVT.